The entry below gives a single T cell receptor beta chain sequence along with its context. CDR1 is SGHTA, CDR2 FQGNSA, per germline. V was shortened by 5 bases and J by 4 bases, with 15 bases between the two germline ends. The CDR3 totals 14 residues. The sample comes from a study of patients and donors after allogeneic stem cell transplantation. TCRdb independently ran MiXCR on the RT-PCR reads; one entry per CDR3 protein. The table has approximately 430,000 distinct CDR3 sequences, around 16% seen once. The sequenced sample was blood, either unsorted or a sorted T cell fraction (not recorded which). This receptor was identified in a human donor who was either an allogeneic HSCT recipient or a stem cell or donor lymphocyte infusion donor (not recorded which). It is not recorded whose cells these are; they may come from a transplant donor. V and J are TRBV7-2 and TRBJ2-7; tentative D call: TRBD1 (6 bases). The CDR3 protein is CASSPSRDMYEQYF. CDR3 in DNA: TGTGCCAGCAGCCCGTCCCGGGACATGTACGAGCAGTACTTC.